This T cell receptor beta chain was captured in a study of T cells expressing NK-cell markers. Turning to the study itself: Sequencing of TCR beta repertoires drew on sorted CD3+CD56+NKG2C+, CD3+CD56+NKG2C- and CD3+CD56-NKG2C+ T cells. Seropositivity for HCMV was found in seven of the eight sequenced donors, with one seronegative.

Study-wide results and limits: Of the CD8+ T cell pool in roughly six donors, roughly 1.0-8% was accounted for by dominant NKG2C+ clonotypes. In a handful of donors, dominant clonotypes made up roughly 25-60.1% of CD3+CD56-NKG2C+ cells.

TCRdb reprocessed the 5' RACE reads, keeping one entry per CDR3 protein, no DNA. The sample's table shows about 380,000 distinct CDR3 sequences. The CDR3 has 15 amino acids. Germline V gene sequence: CDR1 SGHRS, CDR2 YFSETQ. With respect to this clonotype: The antigen is undetermined.

Sequencing was performed on blood T cells: a sorted CD56 or NKG2C T cell subset, CD4+ or CD8+ T cells, or bulk PBMC T cells (not recorded which). The TCR comes from a man aged 18 to 70 in good health. The chain has TRBV5-1 and TRBJ1-1; no DNA is available, so the TRBD1 call from TCRdb remains unchecked. This CDR3 is CASSLWTGGGMEAFF.